This T cell receptor (beta chain) originates from a study of post-analysis software for immune sequencing data. Across the whole study: Secondary progressive, relapsing-remitting and progressive-relapsing multiple sclerosis were among the included disease courses.

CDR1 is SQVTM, CDR2 ANQGSEA, per germline. V was pared by 4 bases and J by 3 bases, with 13 bases between. CDR3 length equals 14 residues. For this clonotype: What it binds is not known. A much bigger clone sits one base away, suggesting this may be a read error.

TCR beta libraries were prepared from cDNA with unique molecular identifiers. T cells numbering about 0.85 to 11 million gave rise to around 500,000 cDNA molecules. TCRdb passed the PCR reads through MiXCR, listing each CDR3 protein once. This table has more than 500,000 distinct CDR3 sequences, around 36% appearing once. Findings of the study overall: By F measure, strong co-clustering occurred among samples prepared in the same batch. Several TRBV segments occurring more often in patients than controls included TRBV5-6, TRBV5-1 and TRBV20-1.

Sequencing input: blood. This sequence joins TRBV29-1 and TRBJ2-1; tentative D call: TRBD2 (5 bases). This TCR derives from a girl under 18 with multiple sclerosis. CDR3 in DNA: TGCAGCGTTGTCGGCGGCGGGCTCTACAATGAGCAGTTCTTC. It yields the protein CSVVGGGLYNEQFF.